The 22 T cell receptor beta chains listed next were all sequenced from one sample in a study of T cells in women clearing cervical HPV infection. Method: immunoSEQ multiplex PCR; TCRdb's copy keeps in-frame clones and lacks some. The sample's table shows under 50,000 clones. The specimen sequenced was blood buffy coat. These receptors came from a woman between 18 and 70 years old with a cervical HPV16 infection that either progressed to CIN3+ or cleared (not recorded which).

About this clone itself: The read ends 3 residues shy of where the CDR3 ends; the end is completed using the germline J gene. The V and J genes are TRBV7-8 and TRBJ1-5, with D possibly being TRBD1 (5 bases). Germline V gene lookup returns CDR1 SGHVS and CDR2 FQNEAQ. This CDR3 contains 15 residues. V gave up 3 bases and J gave up 4 bases, with 13 bases separating them. CDR3 in amino acids: CASSFGAVKNQPQHF. The DNA read from the CDR3 is TGTGCCAGCAGCTTTGGGGCAGTCAAAAATCAGCCC.

As concerns this clone: Read coverage stops 3 residues before the CDR3 terminus; the germline J gene supplies the remainder. V is TRBV2 and J is TRBJ1-5; D is possibly TRBD1 (6 bases). The CDR3 runs 18 residues. Germline loops: CDR1 SNHLY, CDR2 FYNNEI. V was clipped by 1 base and J by 0 bases, with 16 bases between them. Here the CDR3 reads CASSEEGRGPYSNQPQHF. The sequenced CDR3 bases are TGTGCCAGCAGTGAAGAAGGCAGGGGTCCCTATAGCAATCAGCCC.

Concerning this clone itself: The CDR3 end is not reached by the read, which stops 3 residues before it; the germline J gene fills it in. V usage is TRBV20-1 and J usage is TRBJ1-5, with TRBD1 as a possible D gene (5 bases). This CDR3 contains 15 residues. Trimming removed 5 bases at V and 0 bases at J, with 14 bases between. CDR1 is DFQATT, CDR2 SNEGSKA, per germline (reference sequence). CDR3 protein: CSALPGHASNQPQHF. The covered CDR3 bases are TGCAGTGCTCTCCCCGGACATGCTAGCAATCAGCCC.

This CDR3 is CASSQDRDYGYTF. Partial CDR3 DNA: TGTGCCAGCTCACAGGACAGGGACTATGGC. The chain employs TRBV19 and TRBJ1-2, with 8 bases lining up with TRBD1. The read finishes 3 residues shy of the CDR3 end, and the germline J gene is used to complete it. This CDR3 spans 13 amino acids. Germline loops: CDR1 LNHDA, CDR2 SQIVND (reference sequence). V was pared by 9 bases and J by 3 bases, with 6 bases of the junction left unmatched. The entire variable domain, with the rest obtained from reference TRBV19 and TRBJ1-2, is as follows: DGGITQSPKYLFRKEGQNVTLSCEQNLNHDAMYWYRQDPGQGLRLIYYSQIVNDFQKGDIAEGYSVSREKKESFPLTVTSAQKNPTAFYLCASSQDRDYGYTFGSGTRLTVV.

For this clone: The read gets to within 3 residues of the CDR3 end, and the germline J gene fills in the rest. The V and J genes are TRBV7-3 and TRBJ1-2; D is undetermined. This CDR3 comprises 14 residues. Germline-derived CDR1 and CDR2 are SGHTA and FQGTGA. The CDR3 here is CASSQGGEGRTYTF. Partial CDR3 DNA: TGTGCCAGCAGCCAAGGCGGGGAAGGACGCACC.

The CDR3 loop is CASSPPGQGLTGELFF. The CDR3 bases that were read are TGTGCCAGCTCACCACCCGGGCAGGGGCTCACCGGGGAG. J is TRBJ2-2 and V is TRBV18, with D possibly TRBD1 on 6 matching bases. With the read ending 3 residues before the CDR3 end, the germline J gene is used to fill in that end. V lost 0 bases to trimming and J lost 4 bases, with 12 bases between them. The CDR3 sequence is 16 residues long. Germline CDR1 and CDR2: KGHSH and LQKENI.

Comment on this clone: The missing CDR3 end, 3 residues past where the read stops, is filled in from the germline J gene. V usage is TRBV7-9 and J usage is TRBJ1-2, with 10 bases lining up with TRBD1. Germline assignment: CDR1 SEHNR and CDR2 FQNEAQ (reference sequence). This CDR3 region has 14 residues. The covered CDR3 bases are TGTGCCAGCAGCTTGTCTGGGACAGGGGTCGAG. It is translated as CASSLSGTGVE. In full, the CDR3 reads CASSLSGTGVEYTF. The full variable domain, completed using reference TRBV7-9 and TRBJ1-2, is DTGVSQNPRHKITKRGQNVTFRCDPISEHNRLYWYRQTLGQGPEFLTYFQNEAQLEKSRLLSDRFSAERPKGSFSTLEIQRTEQGDSAMYLCASSLSGTGVEYTFGSGTRLTVV.

Worth noting for this clone: The sequence runs out 3 residues before the end of the CDR3; the remainder is reconstructed from the germline J gene. The chain links TRBV12-3 or TRBV12-4 to TRBJ1-3; D uncertain. Between the trimmed V and J ends, which lost 6 bases and 5 bases, there was a span of 8 bases. The CDR3 is made up of 12 amino acids. The CDR3 DNA, read in part, is TGTGCCAGCAGCCTTTCTAGAAACACC. Protein: CASSLSRNT. The whole CDR3 protein is CASSLSRNTIYF.

Concerning this clone itself: The read gets to within 3 residues of the CDR3 end, and the germline J gene fills in the rest. J is TRBJ2-5 and V is TRBV18; D unclear. The V gene lost 3 bases and the J gene lost 5 bases, with 7 bases spanning the gap. CDR3 length: 12 residues. The germline gives CDR1 KGHSH, CDR2 LQKENI. CDR3 bases read: TGTGCCAGCTCACCCTCCTCCGAGACC. This gives the protein CASSPSSET. The complete CDR3 protein is CASSPSSETQYF.

Of note for this clone: Sequencing ends 3 residues short of the CDR3 end; the germline J gene provides the rest. The chain uses TRBV5-1 and TRBJ1-2; D may be TRBD1 (6 bases). V was trimmed by 7 bases and J by 2 bases, leaving 21 bases between them. The CDR3 is made up of 16 amino acids. From germline, CDR1 is SGHRS and CDR2 YFSETQ. Partial CDR3 DNA: TGCGCCAGCCGCCCTGATTCCGGACAGACAAACTATGGC. This codes for CASRPDSGQTNYG. The whole CDR3 reads CASRPDSGQTNYGYTF.

A note on this clone: The read ends 3 residues before the CDR3 terminus; that terminus is restored from the germline J gene. This chain connects TRBV20-1 to TRBJ2-2, with 11 bases lining up with TRBD1. Unmatched junction bases numbered 7, after V lost 3 bases and J lost 4 bases. The V gene's germline CDR1 is DFQATT and CDR2 SNEGSKA (reference sequence). The length of the CDR3 is 16 residues. The CDR3 DNA, read in part, is TGCAGTGCTAGGAGGGGGGACAGGGGGGTCACCGGGGAG. Protein: CSARRGDRGVTGE. The entire CDR3 sequence reads CSARRGDRGVTGELFF.

In regard to this clone: The CDR3 end lies 3 residues beyond the end of the read and is filled in from the germline J gene. This same CDR3 is encoded by further DNA sequences in the sample. The rearrangement links TRBV7-7 to TRBJ2-3, with 9 bases aligning to TRBD2. This CDR3 contains 15 residues. CDR1 is SSHAT, CDR2 FNYEAQ, per germline (reference sequence). Germline trimming cut 6 bases from V and 6 bases from J; bases unmatched to any gene: 10. The CDR3 here is CASSRTAGGTDTQYF. Incomplete CDR3 DNA: TGTGCCAGCAGTCGCACAGCGGGGGGTACTGATACG.

A note on this clone: The read terminates 3 residues ahead of where the CDR3 ends, so the germline J gene completes it. V gene TRBV7-2 combines with J gene TRBJ1-4; 7 positions match TRBD1. V dropped 5 bases and J dropped 3; count of bases not matched to a gene: 3. The CDR3 sequence is 14 residues long. The germline gives CDR1 SGHTA, CDR2 FQGNSA. Here the CDR3 reads CASSLGQANEKLFF. CDR3 bases read: TGTGCCAGCAGCCTAGGACAGGCTAATGAAAAA. The variable domain in full, completed from reference TRBV7-2 and TRBJ1-4, reads GAGVSQSPSNKVTEKGKDVELRCDPISGHTALYWYRQSLGQGLEFLIYFQGNSAPDKSGLPSDRFSAERTGGSVSTLTIQRTQQEDSAVYLCASSLGQANEKLFFGSGTQLSVL.

Of note for this clone: The DNA ends 3 residues before the CDR3 does, and the rest of the CDR3 is filled in from the germline J gene. The rearrangement links TRBV18 to TRBJ1-2, with D maybe TRBD1 (5 bases). CDR1 KGHSH and CDR2 LQKENI come from the germline V gene. The CDR3 totals 15 residues. The CDR3 loop reads CASSPSQSGPYDYTF. Incomplete CDR3 DNA: TGTGCCAGCTCACCCAGTCAATCAGGGCCCTACGAC.

Note on this clone: The sequenced fragment ends 3 residues before the CDR3 boundary, so the rest is inferred from the germline J gene. The V call is TRBV20-1, the J call TRBJ1-1, with D maybe TRBD1 (6 bases). V lost 6 bases to trimming and J lost 4 bases, with 24 bases between them. The CDR3 spans 16 residues. Germline V gene data show CDR1 as DFQATT and CDR2 as SNEGSKA (reference sequence). The DNA read from the CDR3 is TGCAGTGCCGCCGGGGGGGAAAGGGGGTGGTCCACTGAA. Translating gives CSAAGGERGWSTE. The whole CDR3 protein is CSAAGGERGWSTEAFF.

Regarding this clone: The CDR3 goes on 3 residues after the read ends, and that part is filled in from the germline J gene. This rearrangement joins TRBV20-1 to TRBJ2-5; the D call may be TRBD1 or TRBD2 (5 bases each). The V gene's germline CDR1 is DFQATT and CDR2 SNEGSKA (reference sequence). Trimming took 3 bases from V and 0 from J, leaving 20 bases between them. The CDR3 extends over 17 amino acids. CDR3 DNA (partial): TGCAGTGCTAGGAAGGATGGAGGCAGGGTTTACCAAGAGACC. It yields the protein CSARKDGGRVYQET. The whole CDR3 protein is CSARKDGGRVYQETQYF.

On this clone: With the read ending 3 residues before the CDR3 end, the germline J gene is used to fill in that end. V usage is TRBV6-4 and J usage is TRBJ1-1; D is ambiguous. In germline, CDR1 is MRHNA, CDR2 SNTAGT. The CDR3 runs 11 residues. Trimming removed 8 bases at V and 6 bases at J, with 10 bases between. The part of the CDR3 DNA that was read is TGTGCCAGCCCAAGGGTACCTGAA. Its protein is CASPRVPE. The whole CDR3 region reads CASPRVPEAFF.

CDR3 sequence: CASSLGAGTLDTQYF. Incomplete CDR3 DNA: TGTGCCAGCAGCTTAGGAGCGGGGACCCTAGATACG. This chain connects TRBV7-6 to TRBJ2-3, with 7 bases aligning to TRBD2. Read coverage stops 3 residues before the CDR3 terminus; the germline J gene supplies the remainder. V shed 1 base, J shed 5 bases, and the junction held 6 bases outside the gene matches. The CDR3 consists of 15 residues. Germline CDR1 SGHVS, CDR2 FNYEAQ.

Worth noting for this clone: Read sequence stops 3 residues before the CDR3 end, and the germline J gene provides the missing end. V gene TRBV4-2 combines with J gene TRBJ2-1; 10 bases map to TRBD2. The V and J ends lost 4 bases and 6 bases, in that order; junction bases with no gene match: 12. This CDR3 region has 17 residues. In germline, CDR1 is LGHNA, CDR2 YNFKEQ. The DNA read from the CDR3 is TGTGCCAGCAGCCTCGGGACTAGCGCAAGAGGGGCCAATGAG. This codes for CASSLGTSARGANE. The whole CDR3 protein reads CASSLGTSARGANEQFF.

With regard to this clone: The read comes to an end 3 residues before the CDR3 does, leaving the germline J gene to fill in the end. V and J are TRBV19 and TRBJ2-2; no reliable D call. The germline V and J ends were trimmed by 9 bases and 0 bases, with 14 bases remaining between them. Germline loops: CDR1 LNHDA, CDR2 SQIVND (reference sequence). The CDR3 totals 15 residues. The CDR3 loop reads CASTPWQANTGELFF. CDR3 DNA (partial): TGTGCCAGCACTCCGTGGCAGGCGAACACCGGGGAG.

As for this clone: Sequencing ends 3 residues short of the CDR3 end; the germline J gene provides the rest. V gene TRBV10-3 combines with J gene TRBJ2-3; 7 bases agree with TRBD2. Losses at the gene ends were 2 bases for V and 0 bases for J; bases not matched to a gene: 8. The CDR3 runs 17 residues. CDR1 is ENHRY, CDR2 SYGVKD, per germline. CDR3 bases read: TGTGCCATCAGTGAGCCTACTAGCGCTTCTAGCACAGATACG. It specifies CAISEPTSASSTDT. The full CDR3 sequence reads CAISEPTSASSTDTQYF.

Details on this clone: The sequence runs out 3 residues before the end of the CDR3; the remainder is reconstructed from the germline J gene. V gene TRBV7-9 combines with J gene TRBJ1-3; no clear D gene. V dropped 5 bases and J dropped 4 bases, with 6 bases sitting between them. The CDR3 is made up of 12 amino acids. CDR1 SEHNR and CDR2 FQNEAQ come from the germline V gene (reference sequence). The CDR3 loop is CASSPQGNTIYF. The sequenced CDR3 bases are TGTGCCAGCAGCCCCCAAGGAAACACC. Together with reference TRBV7-9 and TRBJ1-3, the CDR3 gives the full variable domain: DTGVSQNPRHKITKRGQNVTFRCDPISEHNRLYWYRQTLGQGPEFLTYFQNEAQLEKSRLLSDRFSAERPKGSFSTLEIQRTEQGDSAMYLCASSPQGNTIYFGEGSWLTVV.